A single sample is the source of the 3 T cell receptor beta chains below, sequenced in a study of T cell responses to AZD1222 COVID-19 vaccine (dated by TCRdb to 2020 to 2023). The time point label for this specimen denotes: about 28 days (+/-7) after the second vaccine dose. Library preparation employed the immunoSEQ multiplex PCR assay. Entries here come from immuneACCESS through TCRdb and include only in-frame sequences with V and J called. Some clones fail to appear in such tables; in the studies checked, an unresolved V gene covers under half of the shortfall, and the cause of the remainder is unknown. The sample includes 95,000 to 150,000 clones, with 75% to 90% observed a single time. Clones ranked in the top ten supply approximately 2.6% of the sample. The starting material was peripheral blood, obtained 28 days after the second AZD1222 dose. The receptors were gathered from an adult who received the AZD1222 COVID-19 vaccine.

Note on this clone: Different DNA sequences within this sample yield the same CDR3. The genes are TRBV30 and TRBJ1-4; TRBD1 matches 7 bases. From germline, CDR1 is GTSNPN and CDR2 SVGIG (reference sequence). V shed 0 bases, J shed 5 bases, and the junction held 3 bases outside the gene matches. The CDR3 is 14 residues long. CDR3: CAWSVGGSNEKLFF. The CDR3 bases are TGTGCCTGGAGTGTAGGGGGCTCAAATGAAAAACTGTTTTTT.

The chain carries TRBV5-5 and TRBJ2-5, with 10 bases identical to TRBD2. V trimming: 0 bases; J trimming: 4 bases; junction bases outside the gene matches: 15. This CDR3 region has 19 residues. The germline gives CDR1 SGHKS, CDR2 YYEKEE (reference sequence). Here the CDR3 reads CASSLEPFGERGGRETQYF. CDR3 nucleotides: TGTGCCAGCAGCTTGGAACCCTTCGGTGAGCGGGGGGGAAGAGAGACCCAGTACTTC. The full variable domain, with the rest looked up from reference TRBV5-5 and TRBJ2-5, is DAGVTQSPTHLIKTRGQQVTLRCSPISGHKSVSWYQQVLGQGPQFIFQYYEKEERGRGNFPDRFSARQFPNYSSELNVNALLLGDSALYLCASSLEPFGERGGRETQYFGPGTRLLVL.

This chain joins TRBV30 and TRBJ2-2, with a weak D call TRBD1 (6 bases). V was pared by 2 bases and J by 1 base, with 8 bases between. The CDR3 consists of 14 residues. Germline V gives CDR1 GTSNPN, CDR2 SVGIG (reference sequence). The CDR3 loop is CAWSKGQNTGELFF. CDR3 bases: TGTGCCTGGAGTAAGGGACAGAACACCGGGGAGCTGTTTTTT. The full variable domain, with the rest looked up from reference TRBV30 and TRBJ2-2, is SQTIHQWPATLVQPVGSPLSLECTVEGTSNPNLYWYRQAAGRGLQLLFYSVGIGQISSEVPQNLSASRPQDRQFILSSKKLLLSDSGFYLCAWSKGQNTGELFFGEGSRLTVL.